Listed below are T cell receptor beta chains from one sample, sequenced in a study of Ad26.COV2.S vaccination and SARS-CoV-2 variants. TCRdb keeps only in-frame clones here, not all; method: immunoSEQ multiplex PCR. The profile covers about 350,000 clones, with approximately 90% appearing a single time and around 5.3% taken by the ten largest. The sample in question was peripheral blood, obtained in a trial of Ad26.COV2.S vaccine versus placebo. These receptors all stem from a person aged 18-60 years who received the Ad26.COV2.S COVID-19 vaccine or a placebo. Both conserved end residues are part of each CDR3. Fields, in order: V gene, clone size, CDR3 length, D gene, J gene, CDR3 protein. The D gene is left open where the match is weak. Clone size is shown for a subset of rows, as once, few, many or a class of expanded clone.

v_call: TRBV5-8; clone_size: -; cdr3_length: 17; d_call: TRBD1; j_call: TRBJ1-4; cdr3_aa: CASSLPRWDRENEKLFF
v_call: TRBV5-1; clone_size: -; cdr3_length: 14; d_call: -; j_call: TRBJ2-3; cdr3_aa: CASSLEPGTDTQYF
v_call: TRBV7-8; clone_size: -; cdr3_length: 17; d_call: TRBD2; j_call: TRBJ2-3; cdr3_aa: CASSQLTGTSGRNTQYF
v_call: TRBV2; clone_size: few; cdr3_length: 16; d_call: TRBD1; j_call: TRBJ2-1; cdr3_aa: CASRGQFRVRTNEQFF
v_call: TRBV27; clone_size: -; cdr3_length: 17; d_call: -; j_call: TRBJ1-1; cdr3_aa: CASSSSGLRDLNTEAFF
v_call: TRBV24-1; clone_size: once; cdr3_length: 12; d_call: -; j_call: TRBJ2-2; cdr3_aa: CATSRHTGELFF
v_call: TRBV9; clone_size: -; cdr3_length: 15; d_call: TRBD2; j_call: TRBJ2-7; cdr3_aa: CASSLPGTSIYEQYF
v_call: TRBV9; clone_size: few; cdr3_length: 12; d_call: -; j_call: TRBJ1-6; cdr3_aa: CASGGGNSPLHF
v_call: TRBV19; clone_size: once; cdr3_length: 14; d_call: -; j_call: TRBJ2-6; cdr3_aa: CASTEDAGANVLTF
v_call: TRBV18; clone_size: -; cdr3_length: 14; d_call: TRBD1; j_call: TRBJ2-7; cdr3_aa: CASSPTGFTHEQYF
v_call: TRBV23-1; clone_size: -; cdr3_length: 10; d_call: -; j_call: TRBJ2-5; cdr3_aa: CARYSETQYF
v_call: TRBV20-1; clone_size: -; cdr3_length: 11; d_call: -; j_call: TRBJ2-1; cdr3_aa: CSAAGDNEQFF
v_call: TRBV3-1/TRBV3-2; clone_size: -; cdr3_length: 14; d_call: -; j_call: TRBJ1-1; cdr3_aa: CASSQRGGLGEAFF
v_call: TRBV7-9; clone_size: -; cdr3_length: 12; d_call: -; j_call: TRBJ1-2; cdr3_aa: CASSLGALGYTF
v_call: TRBV19; clone_size: few; cdr3_length: 14; d_call: -; j_call: TRBJ1-5; cdr3_aa: CASSIEVGNQPQHF
v_call: TRBV14; clone_size: -; cdr3_length: 12; d_call: -; j_call: TRBJ1-2; cdr3_aa: CASSRALYGYTF
v_call: TRBV2; clone_size: -; cdr3_length: 13; d_call: -; j_call: TRBJ1-1; cdr3_aa: CASRVFMNTEAFF
v_call: TRBV3-1/TRBV3-2; clone_size: -; cdr3_length: 14; d_call: -; j_call: TRBJ2-4; cdr3_aa: CASSQPGPMDIQYF
v_call: TRBV7-8; clone_size: -; cdr3_length: 18; d_call: TRBD1; j_call: TRBJ2-6; cdr3_aa: CASSLAGGRVSGANVLTF
v_call: TRBV10-1; clone_size: -; cdr3_length: 18; d_call: -; j_call: TRBJ2-7; cdr3_aa: CASSESRIGDPSSYEQYF
v_call: TRBV18; clone_size: -; cdr3_length: 15; d_call: -; j_call: TRBJ1-1; cdr3_aa: CASSPAGRVRTEAFF
v_call: TRBV28; clone_size: -; cdr3_length: 15; d_call: -; j_call: TRBJ1-1; cdr3_aa: CASSLGGRGDTEAFF
v_call: TRBV6-5; clone_size: -; cdr3_length: 13; d_call: -; j_call: TRBJ2-7; cdr3_aa: CASMKRASYEQYF
v_call: TRBV4-1; clone_size: -; cdr3_length: 16; d_call: -; j_call: TRBJ2-6; cdr3_aa: CASSQDLGSGANVLTF
v_call: TRBV7-8; clone_size: -; cdr3_length: 14; d_call: TRBD1; j_call: TRBJ2-7; cdr3_aa: CASSLGDRANEQYF
v_call: TRBV10-3; clone_size: -; cdr3_length: 16; d_call: TRBD1; j_call: TRBJ2-2; cdr3_aa: CAISESLDRESGELFF
v_call: TRBV29-1; clone_size: -; cdr3_length: 15; d_call: -; j_call: TRBJ2-4; cdr3_aa: CSVGSAGSASNIQYF
v_call: TRBV19; clone_size: -; cdr3_length: 13; d_call: -; j_call: TRBJ1-2; cdr3_aa: CASNAQGVGGYTF
v_call: TRBV5-6; clone_size: -; cdr3_length: 13; d_call: -; j_call: TRBJ1-1; cdr3_aa: CASSLGIGGEAFF
v_call: TRBV7-9; clone_size: few; cdr3_length: 12; d_call: -; j_call: TRBJ1-2; cdr3_aa: CASSLGASGYTF
v_call: TRBV19; clone_size: -; cdr3_length: 13; d_call: TRBD1; j_call: TRBJ1-5; cdr3_aa: CASSPGGGQPQHF
v_call: TRBV4-1; clone_size: -; cdr3_length: 15; d_call: TRBD1; j_call: TRBJ1-3; cdr3_aa: CASSRLQGGGNTIYF
v_call: TRBV6-5; clone_size: few; cdr3_length: 13; d_call: TRBD1; j_call: TRBJ1-5; cdr3_aa: CASREGASQPQHF